This is a list of T cell receptor beta chains from one sample in a study of T cell changes during pregnancy in multiple sclerosis. Here immunoSEQ multiplex PCR was the method, and the copy in TCRdb shows in-frame clones only, minus some. The table records 65,000 to 90,000 clones, roughly 91% of them present only once. The source material was CD4+ T cells from peripheral blood mononuclear cells, sampled after pregnancy. The source is a female donor with multiple sclerosis, enrolled in a pregnancy study. CDR3s include the opening cysteine and the closing phenylalanine or tryptophan. The D gene is left open where the match is weak. Clone size appears in some rows only: once, few, many, or a class for an expanded clone.

cdr3_aa: CASSQDGGAGNTIYF
cdr3_nt: TGTGCCAGCAGCCAAGACGGGGGGGCTGGAAACACCATATATTTT
j_call: TRBJ1-3
clone_size: -
v_call: TRBV4-2
d_call: -

cdr3_aa: CSVGGGAQNGYTF
cdr3_nt: TGCAGCGTTGGAGGCGGGGCCCAAAATGGCTACACCTTC
j_call: TRBJ1-2
clone_size: -
v_call: TRBV29-1
d_call: -

cdr3_aa: CASNRGQGANQPQHF
cdr3_nt: TGTGCCAGCAACCGGGGACAGGGGGCCAATCAGCCCCAGCATTTT
j_call: TRBJ1-5
clone_size: -
v_call: TRBV19
d_call: TRBD1

cdr3_aa: CASSLRRGYTF
cdr3_nt: TGTGCCAGCAGCTTGAGGAGAGGCTACACCTTC
j_call: TRBJ1-2
clone_size: -
v_call: TRBV5-8
d_call: -

cdr3_aa: CASSLAKGGETQYF
cdr3_nt: TGTGCCAGCAGCTTAGCGAAGGGAGGGGAGACCCAGTACTTC
j_call: TRBJ2-5
clone_size: once
v_call: TRBV7-2
d_call: TRBD2

cdr3_aa: CASSSLAGNTGELFF
cdr3_nt: TGTGCCAGCAGCTCACTAGCGGGGAACACCGGGGAGCTGTTTTTT
j_call: TRBJ2-2
clone_size: -
v_call: TRBV7-9
d_call: TRBD2

cdr3_aa: CSVRTGGGEKLFF
cdr3_nt: TGCAGCGTCCGGACAGGGGGCGGAGAAAAACTGTTTTTT
j_call: TRBJ1-4
clone_size: -
v_call: TRBV29-1
d_call: TRBD1

cdr3_aa: CASSGIIGQGNTEAFF
cdr3_nt: TGTGCCAGTAGTGGGATCATCGGACAGGGAAACACTGAAGCTTTCTTT
j_call: TRBJ1-1
clone_size: -
v_call: TRBV19
d_call: TRBD1

cdr3_aa: CASRTGGEKLFF
cdr3_nt: TGTGCCAGCAGGACAGGGGGCGAAAAGCTGTTTTTT
j_call: TRBJ2-2
clone_size: -
v_call: TRBV19
d_call: TRBD1

cdr3_aa: CAWGPAGGYGYTF
cdr3_nt: TGTGCCTGGGGCCCCGCAGGGGGCTATGGCTACACCTTC
j_call: TRBJ1-2
clone_size: once
v_call: TRBV30
d_call: TRBD1

cdr3_aa: CASSALVLGLAGVNEQFF
cdr3_nt: TGTGCCAGCAGTGCGTTAGTTCTCGGACTAGCGGGAGTCAATGAGCAGTTCTTC
j_call: TRBJ2-1
clone_size: -
v_call: TRBV2
d_call: TRBD2

cdr3_aa: CASRKPGTGNTEAFF
cdr3_nt: TGTGCCAGTAGGAAACCCGGGACAGGGAACACTGAAGCTTTCTTT
j_call: TRBJ1-1
clone_size: -
v_call: TRBV19
d_call: TRBD1

cdr3_aa: CASSPLESPTYNEQFF
cdr3_nt: TGTGCCAGCAGCCCTTTAGAGTCCCCGACATACAATGAGCAGTTCTTC
j_call: TRBJ2-1
clone_size: -
v_call: TRBV2
d_call: -

cdr3_aa: CATSRPGQGQPQHF
cdr3_nt: TGTGCCACCAGCAGACCGGGACAGGGCCAGCCCCAGCATTTT
j_call: TRBJ1-5
clone_size: -
v_call: TRBV15
d_call: TRBD1

cdr3_aa: CASSIGQHTGELFF
cdr3_nt: TGTGCCAGCAGTATCGGACAGCACACCGGGGAGCTGTTTTTT
j_call: TRBJ2-2
clone_size: once
v_call: TRBV7-2
d_call: -

cdr3_aa: CASSPVQGISDGYTF
cdr3_nt: TGTGCCAGCTCACCTGTACAGGGTATTTCCGATGGCTACACCTTC
j_call: TRBJ1-2
clone_size: -
v_call: TRBV18
d_call: -

cdr3_aa: CAWSLVDRDNGELFF
cdr3_nt: TGTGCCTGGAGTCTCGTAGACAGGGATAACGGGGAGCTGTTTTTT
j_call: TRBJ2-2
clone_size: -
v_call: TRBV30
d_call: TRBD1

cdr3_aa: CASIRDGMEDNSPLHF
cdr3_nt: TGTGCCAGCATTCGTGACGGGATGGAAGATAATTCACCCCTCCACTTT
j_call: TRBJ1-6
clone_size: once
v_call: TRBV2
d_call: -

cdr3_aa: CASSRERGGGRETQYF
cdr3_nt: TGTGCCAGCAGCCGCGAACGGGGAGGAGGTCGAGAGACCCAGTACTTC
j_call: TRBJ2-5
clone_size: -
v_call: TRBV5-6
d_call: -

cdr3_aa: CASSALAAEQFF
cdr3_nt: TGTGCCAGCAGCGCCCTAGCGGCCGAGCAGTTCTTC
j_call: TRBJ2-1
clone_size: -
v_call: TRBV14
d_call: TRBD2

cdr3_aa: CAWSVRRTGNGYTF
cdr3_nt: TGTGCCTGGAGTGTACGCCGGACAGGGAATGGCTACACCTTC
j_call: TRBJ1-2
clone_size: -
v_call: TRBV30
d_call: TRBD1

cdr3_aa: CASSRHGLAGVYEQYF
cdr3_nt: TGTGCCAGTAGTAGACACGGACTAGCGGGAGTCTACGAGCAGTACTTC
j_call: TRBJ2-7
clone_size: -
v_call: TRBV19
d_call: TRBD2

cdr3_aa: CASSDRGGMNTEAFF
cdr3_nt: TGTGCCAGCAGTGATCGGGGAGGGATGAACACTGAAGCTTTCTTT
j_call: TRBJ1-1
clone_size: once
v_call: TRBV25-1
d_call: -

cdr3_aa: CASSPSNRARTEAFF
cdr3_nt: TGTGCCAGCAGTCCTTCTAACAGGGCGAGGACTGAAGCTTTCTTT
j_call: TRBJ1-1
clone_size: -
v_call: TRBV6-4
d_call: -

cdr3_aa: CASSLVGDRANTEAFF
cdr3_nt: TGCGCCAGCAGCTTGGTAGGGGACAGGGCGAACACTGAAGCTTTCTTT
j_call: TRBJ1-1
clone_size: once
v_call: TRBV5-1
d_call: TRBD1

cdr3_aa: CASSFSGGTDTQYF
cdr3_nt: TGTGCCAGCAGCTTTTCAGGGGGCACAGATACGCAGTATTTT
j_call: TRBJ2-3
clone_size: -
v_call: TRBV7-9
d_call: -

cdr3_aa: CASSQLLTSGVSTDTQYF
cdr3_nt: TGCGCCAGCAGCCAACTACTGACTAGCGGGGTTAGCACAGATACGCAGTATTTT
j_call: TRBJ2-3
clone_size: -
v_call: TRBV4-1
d_call: TRBD2

cdr3_aa: CASSLIRTSGQAYEQYF
cdr3_nt: TGCGCCAGCAGCTTGATCCGAACCTCAGGACAAGCCTACGAGCAGTACTTC
j_call: TRBJ2-7
clone_size: -
v_call: TRBV5-1
d_call: -

cdr3_aa: CASRLTGGNQPQHF
cdr3_nt: TGTGCCAGTAGGCTAACAGGGGGGAATCAGCCCCAGCATTTT
j_call: TRBJ1-5
clone_size: -
v_call: TRBV19
d_call: TRBD1

cdr3_aa: CASSVQGGRETQYF
cdr3_nt: TGTGCCAGCAGCGTTCAGGGAGGCAGAGAGACCCAGTACTTC
j_call: TRBJ2-5
clone_size: -
v_call: TRBV9
d_call: -

cdr3_aa: CASSLGGSYNEQFF
cdr3_nt: TGTGCCAGCAGCCTGGGGGGATCCTACAATGAGCAGTTCTTC
j_call: TRBJ2-1
clone_size: -
v_call: TRBV11-2
d_call: -

cdr3_aa: CATSGGLETQYF
cdr3_nt: TGTGCCACCTCCGGGGGGCTGGAGACCCAGTACTTC
j_call: TRBJ2-5
clone_size: -
v_call: TRBV25-1
d_call: -

cdr3_aa: CASSVPGQGQETQYF
cdr3_nt: TGTGCCAGCAGCGTCCCGGGACAGGGACAAGAGACCCAGTACTTC
j_call: TRBJ2-5
clone_size: -
v_call: TRBV7-9
d_call: TRBD1

cdr3_aa: CASTPHLGSEEQYF
cdr3_nt: TGTGCCAGCACCCCCCACCTAGGTAGCGAAGAGCAGTACTTC
j_call: TRBJ2-7
clone_size: -
v_call: TRBV2
d_call: -

cdr3_aa: CASSRGRTYEQYF
cdr3_nt: TGTGCCAGCAGCCGGGGTCGTACCTACGAGCAGTACTTC
j_call: TRBJ2-7
clone_size: -
v_call: TRBV7-2
d_call: -

cdr3_aa: CASSKEGEGPYSYEQYF
cdr3_nt: TGTGCCAGCAGCAAAGAGGGGGAAGGGCCCTACTCCTACGAGCAGTACTTC
j_call: TRBJ2-7
clone_size: -
v_call: TRBV21-1
d_call: -

cdr3_aa: CAWSGGGSTEAFF
cdr3_nt: TGTGCCTGGAGCGGCGGAGGGAGCACTGAAGCTTTCTTT
j_call: TRBJ1-1
clone_size: -
v_call: TRBV30
d_call: -

cdr3_aa: CASSASGTGGYNEQFF
cdr3_nt: TGTGCCAGCAGCGCCTCCGGGACAGGGGGCTACAATGAGCAGTTCTTC
j_call: TRBJ2-1
clone_size: -
v_call: TRBV9
d_call: TRBD1

cdr3_aa: CASSSGGATDTQYF
cdr3_nt: TGTGCCAGCAGTAGCGGGGGGGCCACAGATACGCAGTATTTT
j_call: TRBJ2-3
clone_size: -
v_call: TRBV6-4
d_call: TRBD2

cdr3_aa: CASSPRTSGGTGELFF
cdr3_nt: TGTGCCAGCAGCCCGAGGACTAGCGGGGGTACCGGGGAGCTGTTTTTT
j_call: TRBJ2-2
clone_size: -
v_call: TRBV4-2
d_call: TRBD2

cdr3_aa: CASSENPDRLYEQYF
cdr3_nt: TGTGCCAGCAGCGAAAACCCTGACAGGCTCTACGAGCAGTACTTC
j_call: TRBJ2-7
clone_size: -
v_call: TRBV9
d_call: -

cdr3_aa: CASSQATTVTEAFF
cdr3_nt: TGTGCCAGCAGCCAAGCGACAACAGTCACTGAAGCTTTCTTT
j_call: TRBJ1-1
clone_size: few
v_call: TRBV4-2
d_call: -

cdr3_aa: CASSVGGSEETQYF
cdr3_nt: TGTGCCAGCAGCGTAGGTGGCTCAGAAGAGACCCAGTACTTC
j_call: TRBJ2-5
clone_size: -
v_call: TRBV9
d_call: -

cdr3_aa: CASRSNSGGSYNEQFF
cdr3_nt: TGTGCCAGTAGATCAAATAGCGGGGGTTCCTACAATGAGCAGTTCTTC
j_call: TRBJ2-1
clone_size: -
v_call: TRBV19
d_call: TRBD2

cdr3_aa: CASSEEWDRGYEQYF
cdr3_nt: TGTGCCAGCAGTGAGGAGTGGGACAGGGGCTACGAGCAGTACTTC
j_call: TRBJ2-7
clone_size: -
v_call: TRBV25-1
d_call: TRBD1

cdr3_aa: CASSLQGDDQPQHF
cdr3_nt: TGCGCCAGCAGCTTGCAGGGTGATGATCAGCCCCAGCATTTT
j_call: TRBJ1-5
clone_size: -
v_call: TRBV5-1
d_call: -

cdr3_aa: CASGETGQGQPQHF
cdr3_nt: TGTGCCAGCGGGGAGACAGGGCAGGGACAGCCCCAGCATTTT
j_call: TRBJ1-5
clone_size: -
v_call: TRBV6-1
d_call: TRBD1

cdr3_aa: CASSTRYGANQPQHF
cdr3_nt: TGTGCCAGCAGCACCCGTTATGGGGCTAATCAGCCCCAGCATTTT
j_call: TRBJ1-5
clone_size: -
v_call: TRBV28
d_call: -

cdr3_aa: CASSLTQGARNSPLHF
cdr3_nt: TGTGCCAGCAGCCTAACACAGGGGGCCCGAAATTCACCCCTCCACTTT
j_call: TRBJ1-6
clone_size: -
v_call: TRBV7-8
d_call: TRBD1

cdr3_aa: CASSLGQRTGVAGELFF
cdr3_nt: TGCGCCAGCAGCTTGGGACAACGGACAGGGGTGGCCGGGGAGCTGTTTTTT
j_call: TRBJ2-2
clone_size: -
v_call: TRBV5-1
d_call: TRBD1

cdr3_aa: CASSLEGALGANVLTF
cdr3_nt: TGCGCCAGCAGCTTGGAGGGGGCGCTCGGGGCCAACGTCCTGACTTTC
j_call: TRBJ2-6
clone_size: once
v_call: TRBV5-1
d_call: TRBD1

cdr3_aa: CSAALRGGLEQYF
cdr3_nt: TGCAGCGCCGCTCTGCGTGGTGGGCTCGAGCAGTACTTC
j_call: TRBJ2-7
clone_size: -
v_call: TRBV29-1
d_call: -

cdr3_aa: CASSLERGYGYTF
cdr3_nt: TGCGCCAGCAGCTTGGAGCGGGGCTATGGCTACACCTTC
j_call: TRBJ1-2
clone_size: -
v_call: TRBV5-1
d_call: -

cdr3_aa: CASSVKGQGAGNTIYF
cdr3_nt: TGTGCCAGCAGTGTGAAGGGACAGGGGGCCGGAAACACCATATATTTT
j_call: TRBJ1-3
clone_size: -
v_call: TRBV6-1
d_call: TRBD1